Sequencing of this TCR beta chain was carried out in a study of blood T cell repertoires in COVID-19. Produced via immunoSEQ multiplex PCR; TCRdb's table is partial and in-frame only. The table shows 200,000 to 250,000 clones, with 75% to 85% occurring only once. The V gene lost 5 bases and the J gene lost 9 bases, with 19 bases spanning the gap. CDR1 and CDR2 (germline): MNHEY, SVGEGT. The CDR3 totals 14 residues. Sequencing input: peripheral blood. V is TRBV6-2 or TRBV6-3 and J is TRBJ1-1, with D uncertain. This TCR derives from a woman in her seventies with COVID-19, enrolled during active disease. CDR3 amino acids: CASSPTRDFRQAFF. The CDR3 coding sequence is TGTGCCAGCAGTCCAACACGGGATTTCCGCCAAGCTTTCTTT.